The present entry profiles one T cell receptor (beta chain) with its context. Antigen: not known. Total RNA input per TCR library was around 3,600 ng. TCRdb reprocessed the 5' RACE reads, keeping one entry per CDR3 protein, no DNA. This repertoire includes roughly 320,000 distinct CDR3 sequences. The sample is drawn from a study of monozygotic twins with inflammatory bowel disease. General study results and limits: Varying immunosuppressive regimens may have increased patient repertoire variability. The existence of one strong signal or clonotype linked to IBD lacked support.

The CDR3 is 14 residues long. Germline V gene data show CDR1 as SGHVS and CDR2 as FNYEAQ. The rearrangement uses TRBV7-6 and TRBJ1-1. Sequenced: blood. The receptor was derived from a human donor with ulcerative colitis or Crohn's disease, or a healthy co-twin of an affected twin (not recorded which). The CDR3 protein is CASSAGPAGTEAFF.